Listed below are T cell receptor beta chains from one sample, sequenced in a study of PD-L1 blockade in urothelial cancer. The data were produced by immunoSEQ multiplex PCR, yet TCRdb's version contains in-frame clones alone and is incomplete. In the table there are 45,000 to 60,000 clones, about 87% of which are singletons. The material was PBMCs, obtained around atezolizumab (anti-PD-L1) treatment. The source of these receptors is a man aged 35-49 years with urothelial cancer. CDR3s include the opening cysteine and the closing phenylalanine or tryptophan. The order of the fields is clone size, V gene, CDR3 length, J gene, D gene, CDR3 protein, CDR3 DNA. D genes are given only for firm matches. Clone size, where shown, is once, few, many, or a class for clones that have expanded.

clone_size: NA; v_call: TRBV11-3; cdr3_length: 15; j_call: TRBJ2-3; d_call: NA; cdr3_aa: CASSFSGDPTDTQYF; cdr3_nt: TGTGCCAGCAGCTTTTCGGGGGATCCCACAGATACGCAGTATTTT
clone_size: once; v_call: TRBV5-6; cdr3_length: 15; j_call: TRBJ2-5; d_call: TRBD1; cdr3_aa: CASSLGDRGQETQYF; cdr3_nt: TGTGCCAGCAGCTTGGGCGACAGGGGGCAAGAGACCCAGTACTTC
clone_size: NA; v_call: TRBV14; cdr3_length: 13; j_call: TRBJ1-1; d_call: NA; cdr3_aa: CASSPTGKTEAFF; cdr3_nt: TGTGCCAGCAGCCCCACGGGTAAAACTGAAGCTTTCTTT
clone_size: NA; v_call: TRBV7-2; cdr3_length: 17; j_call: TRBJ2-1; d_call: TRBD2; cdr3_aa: CASSQTHTRTSGSEQFF; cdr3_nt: TGTGCCAGCAGCCAGACTCATACAAGGACTAGCGGGAGCGAGCAGTTCTTC
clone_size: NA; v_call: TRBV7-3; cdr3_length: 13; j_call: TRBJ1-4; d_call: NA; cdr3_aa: CASSLGVNEKLFF; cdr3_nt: TGTGCCAGCAGCTTAGGAGTTAATGAAAAACTGTTTTTT
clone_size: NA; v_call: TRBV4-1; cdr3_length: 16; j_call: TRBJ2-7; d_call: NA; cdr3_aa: CASSQRESLGSYEQYF; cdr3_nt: TGCGCCAGCAGCCAACGGGAAAGCCTGGGCTCCTACGAGCAGTACTTC
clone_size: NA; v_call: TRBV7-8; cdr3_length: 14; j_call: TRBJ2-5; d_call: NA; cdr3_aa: CASSSPKGRETQYF; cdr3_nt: TGTGCCAGCAGCTCCCCCAAGGGGCGAGAGACCCAGTACTTC
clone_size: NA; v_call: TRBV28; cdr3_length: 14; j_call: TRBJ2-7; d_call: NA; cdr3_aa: CASSPRAAGLGQYF; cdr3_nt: TGTGCCAGCAGTCCACGGGCAGCGGGTTTAGGGCAGTACTTC
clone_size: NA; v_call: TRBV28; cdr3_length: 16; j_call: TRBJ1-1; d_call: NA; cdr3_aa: CATSKWGGVLEPEAFF; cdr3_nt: TGTGCCACATCGAAATGGGGGGGAGTTCTGGAGCCTGAAGCTTTCTTT
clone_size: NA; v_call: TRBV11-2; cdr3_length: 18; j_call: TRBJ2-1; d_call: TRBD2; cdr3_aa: CASSSRLAGMGSYNEQFF; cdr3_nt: TGTGCCAGCAGCTCGCGACTAGCGGGAATGGGCTCCTACAATGAGCAGTTCTTC
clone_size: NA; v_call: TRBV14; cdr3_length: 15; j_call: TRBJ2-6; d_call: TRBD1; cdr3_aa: CASSRDRVRANVLTF; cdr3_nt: TGTGCCAGCAGCCGGGACAGGGTGCGGGCCAACGTCCTGACTTTC
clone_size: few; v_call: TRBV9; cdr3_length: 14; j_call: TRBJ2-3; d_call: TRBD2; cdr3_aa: CASSVEASGDTQYF; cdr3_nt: TGTGCCAGCAGCGTAGAAGCTAGCGGCGATACGCAGTATTTT
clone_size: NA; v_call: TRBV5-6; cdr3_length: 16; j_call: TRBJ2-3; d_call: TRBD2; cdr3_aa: CASSLILAGVSDTQYF; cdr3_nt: TGTGCCAGCAGCTTGATCCTAGCGGGGGTATCAGATACGCAGTATTTT
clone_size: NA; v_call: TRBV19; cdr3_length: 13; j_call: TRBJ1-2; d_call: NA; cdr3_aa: CASSMEVDIGYTF; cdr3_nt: TGTGCCAGTAGTATGGAGGTAGACATTGGCTACACCTTC
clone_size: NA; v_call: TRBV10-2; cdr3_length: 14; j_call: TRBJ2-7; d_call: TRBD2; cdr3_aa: CASSSGRAAYEQYF; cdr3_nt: TGCGCCAGCAGTAGCGGGAGGGCCGCTTACGAGCAGTACTTC
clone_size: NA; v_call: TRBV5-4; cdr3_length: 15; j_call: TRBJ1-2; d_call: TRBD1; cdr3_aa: CASSLTTGGIGGYTF; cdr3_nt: TGTGCCAGCAGCCTGACGACAGGGGGCATAGGGGGCTACACCTTC
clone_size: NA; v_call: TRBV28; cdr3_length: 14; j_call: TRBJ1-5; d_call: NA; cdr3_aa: CASRPRTANQPQHF; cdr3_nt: TGTGCCAGCAGGCCTCGGACTGCCAATCAGCCCCAGCATTTT
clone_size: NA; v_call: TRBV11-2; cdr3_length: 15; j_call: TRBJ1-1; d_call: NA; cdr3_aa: CASSLWGVLDTEAFF; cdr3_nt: TGTGCCAGCAGCTTATGGGGAGTTCTGGACACTGAAGCTTTCTTT
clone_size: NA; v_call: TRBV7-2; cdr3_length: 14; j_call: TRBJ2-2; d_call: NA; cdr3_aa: CASSSLEQTGELFF; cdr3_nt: TGTGCCAGCAGCTCCCTAGAACAAACCGGGGAGCTGTTTTTT
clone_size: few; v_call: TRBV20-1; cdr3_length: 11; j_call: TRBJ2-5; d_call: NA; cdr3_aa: CSAAKRETQYF; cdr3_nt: TGCAGTGCTGCAAAGAGGGAGACCCAGTACTTC
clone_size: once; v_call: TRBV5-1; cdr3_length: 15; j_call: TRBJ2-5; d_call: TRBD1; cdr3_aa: CASSFGQGFMETQYF; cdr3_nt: TGCGCCAGCAGCTTTGGACAGGGTTTTATGGAGACCCAGTACTTC
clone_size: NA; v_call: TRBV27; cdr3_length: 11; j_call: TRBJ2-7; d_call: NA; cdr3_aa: CASSFHYEQYF; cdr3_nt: TGTGCCAGCAGTTTCCACTACGAGCAGTACTTC
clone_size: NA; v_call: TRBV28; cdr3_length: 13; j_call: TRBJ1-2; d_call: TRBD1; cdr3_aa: CASRVTGAYGYTF; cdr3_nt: TGTGCCAGCAGGGTCACAGGGGCGTATGGCTACACCTTC
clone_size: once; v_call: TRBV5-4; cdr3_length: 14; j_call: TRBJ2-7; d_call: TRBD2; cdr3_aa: CASSPGTSGYEQYF; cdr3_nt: TGTGCCAGCAGCCCAGGGACTAGCGGCTACGAGCAGTACTTC
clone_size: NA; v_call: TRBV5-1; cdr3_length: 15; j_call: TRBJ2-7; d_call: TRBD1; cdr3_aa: CASSLETGQNYEQYF; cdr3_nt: TGCGCCAGCAGCTTAGAGACAGGGCAGAACTACGAGCAGTACTTC
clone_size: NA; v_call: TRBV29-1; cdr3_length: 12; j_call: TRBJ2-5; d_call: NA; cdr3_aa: CSAGGPGETQYF; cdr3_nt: TGCAGCGCCGGGGGGCCGGGGGAGACCCAGTACTTC
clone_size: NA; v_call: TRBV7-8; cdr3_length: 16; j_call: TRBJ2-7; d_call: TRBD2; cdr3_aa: CASSYSGLAGNHEQYF; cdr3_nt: TGTGCCAGCAGCTATAGTGGACTAGCGGGCAACCACGAGCAGTACTTC
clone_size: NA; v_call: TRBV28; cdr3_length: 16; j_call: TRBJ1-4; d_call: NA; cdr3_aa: CASSPLLEVSREKLFF; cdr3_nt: TGTGCCAGCAGCCCTTTATTGGAGGTTAGCCGAGAAAAACTGTTTTTT
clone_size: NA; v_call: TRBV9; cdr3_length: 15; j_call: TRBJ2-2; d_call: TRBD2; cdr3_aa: CASSAHSGGTGELFF; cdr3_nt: TGTGCCAGCAGCGCCCACAGCGGGGGCACCGGGGAGCTGTTTTTT
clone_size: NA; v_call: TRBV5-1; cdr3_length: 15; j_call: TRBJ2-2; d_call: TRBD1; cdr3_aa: CASSLRQGATGELFF; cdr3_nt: TGCGCCAGCAGCTTAAGACAGGGTGCAACCGGGGAGCTGTTTTTT
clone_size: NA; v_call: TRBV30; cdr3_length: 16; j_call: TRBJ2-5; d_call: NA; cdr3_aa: CAWSPISAGWQETQYF; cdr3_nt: TGTGCCTGGAGTCCCATCAGCGCAGGGTGGCAAGAGACCCAGTACTTC
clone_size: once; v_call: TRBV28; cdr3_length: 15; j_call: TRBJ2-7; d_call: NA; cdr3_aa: CASRPGFESEYEQYF; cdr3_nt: TGTGCCAGTCGTCCCGGGTTCGAATCGGAATACGAGCAGTACTTC
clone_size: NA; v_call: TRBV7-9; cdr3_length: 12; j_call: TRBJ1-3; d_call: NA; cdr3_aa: CASSLPLNTIYF; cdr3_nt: TGTGCCAGCAGCTTACCCTTAAACACCATATATTTT
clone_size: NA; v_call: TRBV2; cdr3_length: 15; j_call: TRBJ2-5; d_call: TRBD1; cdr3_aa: CASIPMKQGQETQYF; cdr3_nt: TGTGCCAGCATCCCCATGAAACAGGGGCAAGAGACCCAGTACTTC
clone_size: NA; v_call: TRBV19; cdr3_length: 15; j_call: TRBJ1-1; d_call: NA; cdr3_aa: CASRPPGGWNTEAFF; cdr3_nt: TGTGCCAGTAGACCGCCTGGGGGGTGGAACACTGAAGCTTTCTTT
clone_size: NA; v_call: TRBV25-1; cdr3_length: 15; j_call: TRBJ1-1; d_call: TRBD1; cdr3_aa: CASTGGTLSGPEAFF; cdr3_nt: TGTGCCAGCACAGGGGGGACTTTATCGGGGCCTGAAGCTTTCTTT
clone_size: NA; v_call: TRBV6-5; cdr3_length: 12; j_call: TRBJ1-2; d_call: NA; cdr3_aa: CASREAPYGYTF; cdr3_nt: TGTGCCAGCAGGGAGGCCCCTTATGGCTACACCTTC
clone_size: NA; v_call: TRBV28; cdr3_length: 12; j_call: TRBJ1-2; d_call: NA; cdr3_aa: CASSLGSYGYTF; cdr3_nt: TGTGCCAGCAGTTTAGGGAGTTATGGCTACACCTTC
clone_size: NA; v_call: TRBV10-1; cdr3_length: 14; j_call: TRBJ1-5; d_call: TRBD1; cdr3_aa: CASGIGQGDQPQHF; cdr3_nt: TGCGCCAGCGGCATAGGACAGGGGGATCAGCCCCAGCATTTT
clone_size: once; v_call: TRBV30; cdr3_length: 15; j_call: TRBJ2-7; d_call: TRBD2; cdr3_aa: CAWSTGGEWGYEQYF; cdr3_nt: TGTGCCTGGAGTACCGGGGGGGAATGGGGCTACGAGCAGTACTTC
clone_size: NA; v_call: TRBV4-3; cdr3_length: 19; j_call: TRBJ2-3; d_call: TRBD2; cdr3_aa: CASSQQDRTGLAGPDTQYF; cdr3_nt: TGCGCCAGCAGCCAGCAAGATCGGACGGGACTAGCGGGACCAGATACGCAGTATTTT
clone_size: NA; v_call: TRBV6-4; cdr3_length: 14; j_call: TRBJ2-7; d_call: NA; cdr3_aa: CASNLSKEGHEQYF; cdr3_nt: TGTGCCAGCAATCTATCGAAGGAGGGCCACGAGCAGTACTTC
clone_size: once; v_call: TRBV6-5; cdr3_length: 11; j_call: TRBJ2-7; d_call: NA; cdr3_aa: CASSTPRRQYF; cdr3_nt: TGTGCCAGCAGTACCCCTAGGAGGCAGTACTTC
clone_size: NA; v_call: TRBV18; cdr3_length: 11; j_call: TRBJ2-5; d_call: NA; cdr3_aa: CASLYQETQYF; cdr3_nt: TGTGCCAGCTTATACCAAGAGACCCAGTACTTC
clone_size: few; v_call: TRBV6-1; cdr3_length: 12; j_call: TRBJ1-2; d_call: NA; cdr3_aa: CASSEPIYGYTF; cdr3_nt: TGTGCCAGCAGTGAACCAATTTATGGCTACACCTTC
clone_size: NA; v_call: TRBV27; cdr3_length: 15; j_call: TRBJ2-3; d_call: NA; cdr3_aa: CASDRPPGGTDTQYF; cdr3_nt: TGTGCCAGCGATCGGCCTCCCGGAGGCACAGATACGCAGTATTTT
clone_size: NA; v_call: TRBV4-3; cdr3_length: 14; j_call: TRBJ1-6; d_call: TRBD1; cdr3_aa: CASSQDTGGSPLHF; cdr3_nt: TGCGCCAGCAGCCAAGATACAGGGGGTTCACCCCTCCACTTT
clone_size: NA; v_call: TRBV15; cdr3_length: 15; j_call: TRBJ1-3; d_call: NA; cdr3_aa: CATSRERASGNTIYF; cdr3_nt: TGTGCCACCAGCAGAGAGAGGGCCTCTGGAAACACCATATATTTT
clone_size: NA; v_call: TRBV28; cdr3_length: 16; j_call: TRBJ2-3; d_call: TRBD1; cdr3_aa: CASSLPPGTGSDTQYF; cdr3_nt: TGTGCCAGCAGTCTTCCCCCGGGGACAGGGTCAGATACGCAGTATTTT
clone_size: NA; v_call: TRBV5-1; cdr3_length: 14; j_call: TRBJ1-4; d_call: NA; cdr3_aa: CASSRSGTNEKLFF; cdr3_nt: TGCGCCAGCAGCCGCTCCGGGACAAATGAAAAACTGTTTTTT
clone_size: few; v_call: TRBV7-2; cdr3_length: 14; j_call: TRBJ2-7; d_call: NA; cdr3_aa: CASSTRRGGGKQYF; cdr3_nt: TGTGCCAGCAGCACGAGGAGGGGGGGTGGCAAGCAGTACTTC
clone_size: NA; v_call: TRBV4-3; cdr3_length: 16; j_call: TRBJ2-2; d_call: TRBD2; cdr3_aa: CASSQGGLAGTGELFF; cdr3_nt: TGCGCCAGCAGCCAAGGGGGACTAGCGGGCACCGGGGAGCTGTTTTTT
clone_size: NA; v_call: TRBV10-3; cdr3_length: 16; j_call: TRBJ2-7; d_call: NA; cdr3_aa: CAISEKSGAGPYEQYF; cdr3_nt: TGTGCCATCAGTGAGAAGTCGGGAGCGGGTCCCTACGAGCAGTACTTC
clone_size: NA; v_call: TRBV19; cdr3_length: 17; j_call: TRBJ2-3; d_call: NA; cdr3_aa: CASSLLSVDSPTDTQYF; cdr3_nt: TGTGCCAGTAGTCTGTTATCGGTGGACAGTCCGACAGATACGCAGTATTTT
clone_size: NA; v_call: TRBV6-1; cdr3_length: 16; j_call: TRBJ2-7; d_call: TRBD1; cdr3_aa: CASSEVQGAIKNEQYF; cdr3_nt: TGTGCCAGCAGTGAAGTACAGGGGGCGATTAAGAACGAGCAGTACTTC
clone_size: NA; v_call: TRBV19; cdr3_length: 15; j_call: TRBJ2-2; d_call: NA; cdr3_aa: CASSVFSGSTGELFF; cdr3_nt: TGTGCCAGTAGTGTTTTCTCGGGGAGCACCGGGGAGCTGTTTTTT
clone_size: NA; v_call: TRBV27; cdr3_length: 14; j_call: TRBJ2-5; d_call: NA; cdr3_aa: CASRVNGAGETQYF; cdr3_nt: TGTGCCAGCAGGGTTAACGGGGCGGGGGAGACCCAGTACTTC
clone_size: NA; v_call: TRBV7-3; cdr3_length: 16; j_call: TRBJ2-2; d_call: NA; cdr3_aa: CASSPASVSFTGELFF; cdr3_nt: TGTGCCAGCAGCCCTGCGAGCGTATCGTTCACCGGGGAGCTGTTTTTT
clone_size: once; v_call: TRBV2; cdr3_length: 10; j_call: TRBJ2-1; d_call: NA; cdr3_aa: CASSYNGQFF; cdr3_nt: TGTGCCAGCAGTTACAATGGGCAGTTCTTC
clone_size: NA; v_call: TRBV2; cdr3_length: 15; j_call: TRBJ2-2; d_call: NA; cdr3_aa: CASINWRGNTGELFF; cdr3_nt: TGTGCCAGCATCAACTGGAGGGGAAACACCGGGGAGCTGTTTTTT